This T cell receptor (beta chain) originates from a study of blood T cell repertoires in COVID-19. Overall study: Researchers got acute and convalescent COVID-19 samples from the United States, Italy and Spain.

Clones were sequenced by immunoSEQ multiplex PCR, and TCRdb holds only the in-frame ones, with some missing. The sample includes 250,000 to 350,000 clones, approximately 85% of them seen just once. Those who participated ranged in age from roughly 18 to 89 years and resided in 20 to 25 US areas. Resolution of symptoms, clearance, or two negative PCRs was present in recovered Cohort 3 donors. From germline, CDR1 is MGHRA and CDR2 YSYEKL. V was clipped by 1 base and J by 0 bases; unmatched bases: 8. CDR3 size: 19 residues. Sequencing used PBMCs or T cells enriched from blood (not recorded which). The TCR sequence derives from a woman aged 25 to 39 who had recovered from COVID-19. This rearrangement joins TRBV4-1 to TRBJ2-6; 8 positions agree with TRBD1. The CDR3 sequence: CASSQAPGTGFSGANVLTF. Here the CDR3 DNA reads TGCGCCAGCAGCCAAGCCCCCGGGACAGGCTTCTCTGGGGCCAACGTCCTGACTTTC.